The sequence of this TCR beta chain was determined in a study of T cells after posttransplantation cyclophosphamide. With regard to this clone: The antigen is unknown.

Cyclophosphamide on days +3 and +4 followed busulfan-fludarabine conditioning and a marrow graft. TCRdb's table, derived via immunoSEQ multiplex PCR, lists solely in-frame clones and lacks some. The data show around 7,100 clones, 70% to 75% seen once. Study observations and caveats: Later blood repertoires were often dominated by clones from the donor CD8+ memory compartment. Tissue-infiltrating T cells from skin or gut overlapped little with blood T cells. Recipient CMV seropositivity and CMV reactivation strongly tracked TRB clonality.

The sequencing here drew on PBMCs, taken almost 1,500 days after allogeneic stem cell transplant with posttransplant cyclophosphamide. The receptor's source is a male patient between 25 and 39 years old who received an allogeneic stem cell transplant from a related donor, was CMV-positive, and had acute GVHD only. Among the T cells, some may be from the graft donor.

In DNA form, the CDR3 reads TGTGCCAGCAGTTTACAGGGGGCGGAGGACTATGGCTACACCTTC. Translated: CASSLQGAEDYGYTF. The chain combines TRBV28 with TRBJ1-2, with 8 bases matching TRBD1. V lost 2 bases, J lost 3 bases, and 5 bases stayed unmatched. Per germline, CDR1 MDHEN and CDR2 SYDVKM. This CDR3 spans 15 amino acids.